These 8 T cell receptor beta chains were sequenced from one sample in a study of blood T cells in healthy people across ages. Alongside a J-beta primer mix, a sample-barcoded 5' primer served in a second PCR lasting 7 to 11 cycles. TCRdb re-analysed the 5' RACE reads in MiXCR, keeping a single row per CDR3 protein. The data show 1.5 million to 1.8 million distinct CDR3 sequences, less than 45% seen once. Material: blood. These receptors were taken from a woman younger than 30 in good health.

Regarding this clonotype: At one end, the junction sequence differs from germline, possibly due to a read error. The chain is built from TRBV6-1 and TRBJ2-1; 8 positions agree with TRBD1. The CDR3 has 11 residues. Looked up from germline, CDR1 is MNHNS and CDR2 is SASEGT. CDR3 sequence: CASSDRDRLVF. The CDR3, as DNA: TGTGCCAGCAGTGACCGGGACAGGCTAGTCTTC.

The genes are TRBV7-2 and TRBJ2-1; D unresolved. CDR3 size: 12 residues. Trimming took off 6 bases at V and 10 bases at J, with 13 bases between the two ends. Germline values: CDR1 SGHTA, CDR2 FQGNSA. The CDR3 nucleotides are TGTGCCAGCAGGAGTGGGCCACTCGAGCAGTTCTTC. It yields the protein CASRSGPLEQFF.

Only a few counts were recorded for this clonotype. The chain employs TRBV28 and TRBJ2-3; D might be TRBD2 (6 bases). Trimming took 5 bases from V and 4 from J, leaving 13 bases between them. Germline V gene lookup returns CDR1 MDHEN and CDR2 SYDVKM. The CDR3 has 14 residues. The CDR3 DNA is TGTGCCAGCAGTCTAGCGATTCTAGCAGATACGCAGTATTTT. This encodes CASSLAILADTQYF.

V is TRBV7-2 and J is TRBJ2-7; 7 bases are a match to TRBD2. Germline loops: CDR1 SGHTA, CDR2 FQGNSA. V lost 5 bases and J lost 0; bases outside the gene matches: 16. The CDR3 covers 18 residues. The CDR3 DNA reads TGTGCCAGCAGCCCACCTCAAGTTCGGGGGGTGAGCTCCTACGAGCAGTACTTC. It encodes CASSPPQVRGVSSYEQYF.

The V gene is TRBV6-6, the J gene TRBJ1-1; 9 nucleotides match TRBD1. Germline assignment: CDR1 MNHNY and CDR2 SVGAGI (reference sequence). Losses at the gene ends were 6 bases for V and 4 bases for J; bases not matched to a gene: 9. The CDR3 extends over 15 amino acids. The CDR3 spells CASRLDGTGSTEAFF. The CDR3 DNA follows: TGTGCCAGCAGACTAGACGGGACAGGGAGCACTGAAGCTTTCTTT.

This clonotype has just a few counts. The CDR3 bases are TGTGCCAGCAGTGAAGCGTGGAGACAGGGGGATAATGAGCAGTTCTTC. Protein: CASSEAWRQGDNEQFF. The chain employs TRBV6-1 and TRBJ2-1, with 9 nucleotides matching TRBD1. Germline CDR1 is MNHNS and CDR2 is SASEGT. Trimming at V came to 0 bases and at J to 7 bases, leaving 7 bases not matched to a gene. The CDR3 is 16 residues long.

The CDR3 nucleotides are TGTGCCAGCAGTTTAGGATTCAACTACAATGAGCAGTACTTC. Translation: CASSLGFNYNEQYF. The rearrangement joins TRBV27 to TRBJ2-5; D not resolved. The germline V gene encodes CDR1 MNHEY and CDR2 SMNVEV (reference sequence). V was cut by 2 bases and J by 11 bases, with 18 bases left in between. This CDR3 region has 14 residues.

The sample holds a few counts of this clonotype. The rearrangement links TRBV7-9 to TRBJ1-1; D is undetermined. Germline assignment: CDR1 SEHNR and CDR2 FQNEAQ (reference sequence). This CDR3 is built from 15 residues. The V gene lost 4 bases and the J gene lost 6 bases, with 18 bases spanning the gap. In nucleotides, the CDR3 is TGTGCCAGCAGCTCGGGTACCTTGGGAACCCCTGAAGCTTTCTTT. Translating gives CASSSGTLGTPEAFF.